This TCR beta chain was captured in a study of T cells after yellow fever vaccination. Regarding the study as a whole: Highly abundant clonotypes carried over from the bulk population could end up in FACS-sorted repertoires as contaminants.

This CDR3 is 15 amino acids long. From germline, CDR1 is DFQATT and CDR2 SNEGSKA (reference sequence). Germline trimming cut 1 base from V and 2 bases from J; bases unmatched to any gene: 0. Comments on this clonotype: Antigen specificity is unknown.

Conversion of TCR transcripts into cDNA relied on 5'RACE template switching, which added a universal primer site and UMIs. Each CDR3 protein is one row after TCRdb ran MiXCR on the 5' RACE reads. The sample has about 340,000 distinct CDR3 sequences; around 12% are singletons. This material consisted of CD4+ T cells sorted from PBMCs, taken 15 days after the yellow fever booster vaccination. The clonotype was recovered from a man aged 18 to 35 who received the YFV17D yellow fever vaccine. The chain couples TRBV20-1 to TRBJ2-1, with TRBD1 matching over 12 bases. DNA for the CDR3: TGCAGTGCTAGAGGGGACAGGGGGCCCTACAATGAGCAGTTCTTC. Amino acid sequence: CSARGDRGPYNEQFF.